This T cell receptor (beta chain) stems from a study of beta chain features in type 1 diabetes. Overall study findings and caveats: More deletions and fewer insertions at VDJ junctions were found in patients with type 1 diabetes.

The germline V gene encodes CDR1 LGHNA and CDR2 YSLEER. V was shortened by 0 bases and J by 2 bases, with 20 bases between the two germline ends. The CDR3 is 18 amino acids. Via CD45RO/CCR7/CD25/CD127/CD95/CD27, cells of the CD4+ naive, central memory, regulatory and stem cell-like memory subsets were sorted. The whole isolated RNA underwent reverse transcription, so sequencing captured expressed TCRB transcripts. Libraries were prepared by immunoSEQ multiplex PCR; TCRdb keeps only in-frame clonotypes and omits some of them. The sample shows about 290,000 clones, around 7.3% of them seen only once. Concerning this clone itself: Antigen unknown.

The chain carries TRBV4-3 and TRBJ2-7, with D maybe TRBD2 (6 bases). This receptor was obtained from a young woman in good health. Sequencing used central memory CD4+ T cells from blood. The CDR3: CASSQDMSGPPDPYEQYF. The DNA of the CDR3 is TGCGCCAGCAGCCAAGATATGAGCGGGCCACCGGATCCCTACGAGCAGTACTTC.